The sequence of this T cell receptor (beta chain) was determined in a study of control samples from healthy donors and cancer patients. Sequenced by immunoSEQ multiplex PCR; TCRdb stores in-frame clones only, minus some. The sample consists of more than 100,000 clones, 91% of them appearing once. Sequencing input: blood. The clonotype originates from a woman aged 18-30 years in good health.

The CDR3 sequence is CASSLSPEGGNQPQHF. The CDR3 DNA sequence: TGTGCCAGCAGCTTATCCCCTGAGGGGGGAAATCAGCCCCAGCATTTT. This sequence joins TRBV11-2 and TRBJ1-5; a weak D match, TRBD1 (6 bases). The V gene's germline CDR1 is SGHAT and CDR2 FQNNGV. This CDR3 comprises 16 residues. Trimming took 2 bases from V and 4 from J, leaving 15 bases between them.